These 17 T cell receptor beta chains came from one sample sequenced in a study of CD4+ T cells in melanoma. Sequencing was performed with immunoSEQ multiplex PCR; in TCRdb, only in-frame clones are kept and a portion is missing. The data hold about 11,000 clones, with almost 70% observed a single time. Source material: cells from a culture (not recorded whether cultured in vitro). These receptors were collected from a human donor with melanoma.

This clone has just a few counts. The rearrangement joins TRBV29-1 to TRBJ2-1; D ambiguous. The V and J ends lost 0 bases and 6 bases respectively, with 6 bases between them. Germline V CDR1 and CDR2: SQVTM, ANQGSEA. The CDR3 extends over 12 amino acids. The CDR3 sequence is CSVEDKFNEQFF. The CDR3 region has the DNA TGCAGCGTTGAAGATAAATTCAATGAGCAGTTCTTC.

The chain joins TRBV9 to TRBJ1-1; no clear D. There are 15 residues in the CDR3. From germline, CDR1 is SGDLS and CDR2 YYNGEE. V dropped 4 bases and J dropped 2 bases, with 15 bases sitting between them. The CDR3 DNA sequence: TGTGCCAGCAGCCCCTTGAGCAACTTTAACACTGAAGCTTTCTTT. Translating it yields CASSPLSNFNTEAFF.

This clone came up once. V and J are TRBV9 and TRBJ1-5; D perhaps matches TRBD1 (5 bases). V was pared by 3 bases and J by 5 bases, with 12 bases between. CDR1 and CDR2 (germline): SGDLS, YYNGEE. CDR3 length: 14 amino acids. The CDR3 protein is CASSGGGKDQPQHF. In DNA form, the CDR3 reads TGTGCCAGCAGCGGGGGGGGGAAGGATCAGCCCCAGCATTTT.

This sequence joins TRBV12-5 and TRBJ1-1; D is unclear. The CDR3 has 14 residues. The germline CDR1 and CDR2 sequences are LGHNT and FRNRAP. V was clipped by 1 base and J by 1 base, with 7 bases between them. The CDR3 DNA reads TGTGCTAGTGGTTTGGCGACGAGGAACACTGAAGCTTTCTTT. The encoded protein is CASGLATRNTEAFF.

The chain's CDR3 is CAISESIGTPTDSNEQFF. The CDR3 nucleotides are TGTGCCATCAGTGAGTCTATAGGGACACCGACTGACTCCAATGAGCAGTTCTTC. The chain employs TRBV10-3 and TRBJ2-1; tentatively, D is TRBD1 (6 bases). Germline CDR1 reads ENHRY; CDR2 reads SYGVKD. CDR3 size: 18 residues. V lost 0 bases and J lost 6, with 21 bases in between.

This clone showed up just a few times. The chain joins TRBV5-1 to TRBJ1-1, with TRBD1 matching 10 bases. The germline gives CDR1 SGHRS, CDR2 YFSETQ. Germline trimming cut 0 bases from V and 10 bases from J; bases unmatched to any gene: 9. The CDR3 runs to 15 residues. This chain's CDR3 is CASSLALGQGGPAFF. The CDR3 bases are TGCGCCAGCAGCTTGGCCCTTGGACAGGGGGGCCCAGCTTTCTTT.

By share, this clone counts as medium-sized. This chain joins TRBV6-5 and TRBJ1-6, with 8 bases fitting TRBD1. Trimming took 2 bases from V and 8 from J; bases not matched to a gene: 5. Germline V gene data show CDR1 as MNHEY and CDR2 as SVGAGI. There are 15 residues in the CDR3. Here the CDR3 reads CASSYGSGGHSPLHF. Here the CDR3 DNA reads TGTGCCAGCAGTTACGGATCAGGGGGCCATTCACCCCTCCACTTT.

The table lists this clone with a count of one. This rearrangement joins TRBV11-2 to TRBJ2-2; 14 positions agree with TRBD2. Per the germline V gene, CDR1 is SGHAT and CDR2 is FQNNGV. Trimming cost V 5 bases and J 5 bases; bases outside gene matches: 7. The CDR3 runs to 17 residues. CDR3 coding DNA: TGTGCCAGCAGCGCGAGACTAGCGGGGGGGCCTACCGGGGAGCTGTTTTTT. Protein product: CASSARLAGGPTGELFF.

The chain employs TRBV5-1 and TRBJ2-5; TRBD2 matches at 10 bases. The germline V gene has CDR1 SGHRS and CDR2 YFSETQ. With V trimmed by 4 bases and J by 5 bases, 8 bases remained unmatched. This CDR3 region has 15 residues. CDR3 bases: TGCGCCAGCAGCCAAGCGGGGGGGCCGACGGAGACCCAGTACTTC. Amino acids: CASSQAGGPTETQYF.

This chain joins TRBV2 and TRBJ2-7; no firm D call. The germline V and J ends were trimmed by 2 bases and 4 bases, with 15 bases remaining between them. Germline CDR1 SNHLY, CDR2 FYNNEI. The length of the CDR3 is 15 residues. The CDR3 here is CASSEFSTDPYEQYF. The CDR3 region has the DNA TGTGCCAGCAGTGAATTTTCAACAGACCCTTACGAGCAGTACTTC.

This chain uses TRBV13 with TRBJ2-5; 9 positions match TRBD2. CDR3 length equals 15 residues. The germline gives CDR1 PRHDT, CDR2 FYEKMQ (reference sequence). After removal of 2 bases from V and 4 bases from J, the junction contained 5 bases not matched to a gene. The CDR3 loop is CASSLRRGGGETQYF. CDR3 sequence (DNA): TGTGCCAGCAGCTTAAGGCGGGGGGGCGGAGAGACCCAGTACTTC.

The gene calls are TRBV29-1 and TRBJ1-2; no firm D call. The V end was cut by 7 bases, the J end by 2 bases, with 8 bases between. Germline-derived CDR1 and CDR2 are SQVTM and ANQGSEA. The CDR3 length is 11 residues. The CDR3: CSAAGNYGYTF. The CDR3 nucleotides read TGCAGCGCCGCCGGGAACTATGGCTACACCTTC.

The V call is TRBV2, the J call TRBJ2-7; 10 positions agree with TRBD1. Germline V gene lookup returns CDR1 SNHLY and CDR2 FYNNEI. Unmatched junction bases numbered 4, after V lost 0 bases and J lost 2 bases. CDR3 size: 16 residues. The CDR3 loop is CASSEAVTGGTYEQYF. CDR3 DNA sequence: TGTGCCAGCAGTGAAGCTGTGACAGGGGGCACCTACGAGCAGTACTTC.

The chain links TRBV29-1 to TRBJ2-1; a possible D gene is TRBD2 (7 bases). The germline V gene has CDR1 SQVTM and CDR2 ANQGSEA. The CDR3 runs 14 residues. V was pared by 4 bases and J by 1 base, with 11 bases between. The CDR3 region is CSVVAGASYNEQFF. CDR3 sequence (DNA): TGCAGCGTTGTGGCGGGGGCGTCCTACAATGAGCAGTTCTTC.

V is TRBV6-5 and J is TRBJ1-4, with 9 bases that match TRBD1. Germline V gene sequence: CDR1 MNHEY, CDR2 SVGAGI. CDR3 length equals 15 residues. V shed 8 bases and J 2 bases; nucleotides not matched to a gene: 6. CDR3 DNA: TGTGCCAGCTCGACAGGGGGTTTCACTAATGAAAAACTGTTTTTT. It encodes CASSTGGFTNEKLFF.

This rearrangement joins TRBV30 to TRBJ1-1; D gene ambiguous. The CDR3 runs to 13 residues. V shed 2 bases and J shed 1 base, with 8 bases lying between them. Germline values: CDR1 GTSNPN, CDR2 SVGIG (reference sequence). CDR3 DNA: TGTGCCTGGAGTCAACAGTGGAACACTGAAGCTTTCTTT. This sequence encodes CAWSQQWNTEAFF.

The chain links TRBV19 to TRBJ1-5; D is uncertain. Germline V CDR1 and CDR2: LNHDA, SQIVND (reference sequence). The CDR3 is made up of 14 amino acids. V lost 10 bases and J 2 bases, leaving 15 bases between the germline ends. In DNA form, the CDR3 reads TGTGCCACCGCCCGGACGAGAGGCAATCAGCCCCAGCATTTT. Its translation: CATARTRGNQPQHF.